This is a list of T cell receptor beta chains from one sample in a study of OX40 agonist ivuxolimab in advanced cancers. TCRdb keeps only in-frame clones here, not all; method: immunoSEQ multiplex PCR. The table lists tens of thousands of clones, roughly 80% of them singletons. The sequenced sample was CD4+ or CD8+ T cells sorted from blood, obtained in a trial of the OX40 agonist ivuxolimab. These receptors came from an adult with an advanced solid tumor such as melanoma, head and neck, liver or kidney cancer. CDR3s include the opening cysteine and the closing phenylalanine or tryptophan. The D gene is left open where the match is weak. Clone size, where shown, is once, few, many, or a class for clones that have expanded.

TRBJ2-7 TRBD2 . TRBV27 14 CASRSGGSSYEQYF TGTGCCAGCAGATCGGGAGGGTCCTCCTACGAGCAGTACTTC
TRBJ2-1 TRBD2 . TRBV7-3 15 CASSPGTSGYNEQFF TGTGCCAGCAGTCCCGGGACTAGCGGCTACAATGAGCAGTTCTTC
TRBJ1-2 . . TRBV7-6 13 CASSLVSGVGYTF TGTGCCAGCAGCTTAGTTTCGGGGGTCGGCTACACCTTC
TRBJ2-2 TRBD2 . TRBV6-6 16 CASSHPGTSITGELFF TGTGCCAGCAGTCACCCCGGGACTAGTATTACCGGGGAGCTGTTTTTT
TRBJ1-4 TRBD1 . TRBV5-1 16 CASSETGGQTNEKLFF TGCGCCAGCAGCGAGACAGGGGGGCAGACTAATGAAAAACTGTTTTTT
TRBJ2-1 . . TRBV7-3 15 CASSEGAVSYNEQFF TGTGCCAGCAGCGAAGGAGCGGTTTCCTACAATGAGCAGTTCTTC
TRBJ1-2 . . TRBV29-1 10 CSVWGYGYTF TGCAGCGTTTGGGGGTATGGCTACACCTTC
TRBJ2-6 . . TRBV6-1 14 CASSGHSGANVLTF TGTGCCAGCAGTGGGCACTCTGGGGCCAACGTCCTGACTTTC
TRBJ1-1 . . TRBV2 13 CASSEEVGTEAFF TGTGCCAGCAGTGAAGAGGTTGGCACTGAAGCTTTCTTT
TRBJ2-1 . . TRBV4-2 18 CASSPETGQLAAYNEQFF TGTGCCAGCAGCCCTGAGACAGGCCAGCTAGCGGCCTACAATGAGCAGTTCTTC
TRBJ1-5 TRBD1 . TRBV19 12 CASSGGNQPQHF TGTGCCAGTTCAGGGGGTAATCAGCCCCAGCATTTT
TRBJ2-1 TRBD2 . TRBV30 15 CAWSVAGGFGNEQFF TGTGCCTGGAGCGTAGCGGGAGGCTTCGGCAATGAGCAGTTCTTC
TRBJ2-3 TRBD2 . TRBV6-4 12 CASSDSTSRQYF TGTGCCAGCAGTGACTCGACTAGCCGGCAGTATTTT
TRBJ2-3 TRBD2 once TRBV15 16 CATSRVLAVPTDTQYF TGTGCCACCAGCAGAGTGCTAGCGGTCCCCACAGATACGCAGTATTTT
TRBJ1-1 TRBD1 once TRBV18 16 CASSPNQGVLNTEAFF TGTGCCAGCTCACCGAATCAGGGGGTTTTGAACACTGAAGCTTTCTTT
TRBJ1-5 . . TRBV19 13 CASSMDRNQPQHF TGTGCCAGTAGTATGGACCGCAATCAGCCCCAGCATTTT
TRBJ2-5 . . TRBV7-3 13 CASSYNLGETQYF TGTGCCAGCAGCTACAACTTAGGAGAGACCCAGTACTTC
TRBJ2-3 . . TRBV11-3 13 CASSRGGADTQYF TGTGCCAGCAGCCGAGGCGGGGCAGATACGCAGTATTTT
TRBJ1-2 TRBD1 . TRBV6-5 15 CASSSSGTGKYGYTF TGTGCCAGCAGTTCCTCCGGGACAGGGAAGTATGGCTACACCTTC
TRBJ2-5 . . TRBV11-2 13 CASSLAREVTQYF TGTGCCAGCAGCTTAGCCCGGGAAGTGACCCAGTACTTC
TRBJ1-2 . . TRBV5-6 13 CASSLTDYYGYTF TGTGCCAGCAGCTTGACAGACTACTATGGCTACACCTTC
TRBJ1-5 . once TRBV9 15 CASSVGGSRNQPQHF TGTGCCAGCAGCGTAGGGGGTTCACGCAATCAGCCCCAGCATTTT
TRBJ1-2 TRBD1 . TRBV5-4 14 CASSFGQGGYGYTF TGTGCCAGCAGCTTTGGACAGGGGGGCTATGGCTACACCTTC